A single T cell receptor beta chain is shown here with its context. Repertoires were generated with immunoSEQ multiplex PCR, while TCRdb's copy carries only in-frame clones and drops some. The sample contains under 300,000 clones, around 82% of which appear only once. The CDR3 totals 14 residues. Trimming took 2 bases from V and 3 from J, leaving 11 bases between them. Per the germline V gene, CDR1 is LGHNA and CDR2 is YSLEER. This entry comes from a study of blood T cell repertoires in COVID-19. Study in general: The United States, Italy and Spain supplied acute and convalescent COVID-19 samples.

The sample consisted of PBMCs or T cells enriched from blood (not recorded which). The receptor was derived from a man between 45 and 60 years old who had recovered from COVID-19. The rearrangement uses TRBV4-3 and TRBJ2-7; D possibly corresponds to TRBD1 (5 bases). CDR3 sequence: CASSQRGPNYEQYF. Written as DNA, the CDR3 is TGCGCCAGCAGCCAAAGGGGCCCCAACTACGAGCAGTACTTC.